Listed below are T cell receptor beta chains from one sample, sequenced in a study of T cell repertoires in ileal Crohn's disease. Some clones are missing from TCRdb's copy, which holds only in-frame ones; the method was immunoSEQ multiplex PCR. Of about 7,400 clones listed, roughly 81% are singletons. Source material: ileal tissue. The receptor set was obtained from an adult with Crohn's disease. Each CDR3 is given with its conserved first and last residue. A D gene is named only where the DNA matches it firmly. Expanded clones get a size class; other rows say once, few or many, or leave the size out.

D gene: .
V gene: TRBV6-4
clone size: few
J gene: TRBJ2-1
CDR3 DNA: TGTGCCAGCAGTGACAACTACAACAATGAGCAGTTCTTC
CDR3 protein: CASSDNYNNEQFF

D gene: .
V gene: TRBV18
clone size: .
J gene: TRBJ2-1
CDR3 DNA: TGTGCCAGCTCACCGGCTTCGCTGACCTACAATGAGCAGTTCTTC
CDR3 protein: CASSPASLTYNEQFF

D gene: .
V gene: TRBV27
clone size: .
J gene: TRBJ1-4
CDR3 DNA: TGTGCCAGCAGTCAGACTGCGGCTAATGAAAAACTGTTTTTT
CDR3 protein: CASSQTAANEKLFF

D gene: TRBD2
V gene: TRBV14
clone size: once
J gene: TRBJ2-7
CDR3 DNA: TGTGCCAGCAGCCAAGTTGGGGGAGGGTCCTACGAGCAGTACTTC
CDR3 protein: CASSQVGGGSYEQYF

D gene: TRBD2
V gene: TRBV19
clone size: .
J gene: TRBJ2-7
CDR3 DNA: TGTGCCAGTAGTATTAAGGCGGGGGGCTCCCCTCTCTACGAGCAGTACTTC
CDR3 protein: CASSIKAGGSPLYEQYF

D gene: TRBD2
V gene: TRBV11-2
clone size: .
J gene: TRBJ2-3
CDR3 DNA: TGTGCCAGCAGCTTCGTCAAGCGGGGGAGCACAGATACGCAGTATTTT
CDR3 protein: CASSFVKRGSTDTQYF

D gene: TRBD1
V gene: TRBV10-3
clone size: .
J gene: TRBJ2-5
CDR3 DNA: TGTGCCACCCACGACAGGGGAGAGACCCAGTACTTC
CDR3 protein: CATHDRGETQYF

D gene: TRBD1
V gene: TRBV7-9
clone size: .
J gene: TRBJ1-1
CDR3 DNA: TGTGCCAGCAGCTTATCAGGGGGCACTGAAGCTTTCTTT
CDR3 protein: CASSLSGGTEAFF

D gene: TRBD1
V gene: TRBV29-1
clone size: .
J gene: TRBJ2-3
CDR3 DNA: TGCAGCGTTGAAGAGGGGACAGGGAGGAGAGATACGCAGTATTTT
CDR3 protein: CSVEEGTGRRDTQYF

D gene: TRBD2
V gene: TRBV7-9
clone size: .
J gene: TRBJ2-1
CDR3 DNA: TGTGCCAGCAGCTCCCCTAGCGGGCTCTACAATGAGCAGTTCTTC
CDR3 protein: CASSSPSGLYNEQFF

D gene: TRBD1
V gene: TRBV2
clone size: .
J gene: TRBJ1-4
CDR3 DNA: TGTGCCAGCAGGAAAGATAGACAGGGGAACAATGAAAAACTGTTTTTT
CDR3 protein: CASRKDRQGNNEKLFF

D gene: .
V gene: TRBV15
clone size: .
J gene: TRBJ1-5
CDR3 DNA: TGTGCCACCAGCGGAGAAGGGGAACAGCCCCAGCATTTT
CDR3 protein: CATSGEGEQPQHF

D gene: TRBD1
V gene: TRBV15
clone size: .
J gene: TRBJ1-5
CDR3 DNA: TGTGCCACCAGCAGTGACAGGGGGGTAAATCAGCCCCAGCATTTT
CDR3 protein: CATSSDRGVNQPQHF

D gene: .
V gene: TRBV19
clone size: .
J gene: TRBJ1-5
CDR3 DNA: TGTGCCAGTAAGGGGGTAGGATTTAGCAATCAGCCCCAGCATTTT
CDR3 protein: CASKGVGFSNQPQHF

D gene: TRBD1
V gene: TRBV5-1
clone size: .
J gene: TRBJ1-2
CDR3 DNA: TGCGCCAGCAGCAAATCACAGGGGGCCTGGGGCTACACCTTC
CDR3 protein: CASSKSQGAWGYTF

D gene: .
V gene: TRBV18
clone size: .
J gene: TRBJ1-1
CDR3 DNA: TGTGCCAGCTCACCGTTACTCGAGAACACTGAAGCTTTCTTT
CDR3 protein: CASSPLLENTEAFF

D gene: TRBD1
V gene: TRBV5-1
clone size: once
J gene: TRBJ2-7
CDR3 DNA: TGCGCCAGCAGCTCCGGACAGGGGGGATACGAGCAGTACTTC
CDR3 protein: CASSSGQGGYEQYF

D gene: .
V gene: TRBV6-6
clone size: .
J gene: TRBJ1-5
CDR3 DNA: TGTGCCAGCACTGGCGGGGGCAATCAGCCCCAGCATTTT
CDR3 protein: CASTGGGNQPQHF

D gene: .
V gene: TRBV28
clone size: .
J gene: TRBJ1-4
CDR3 DNA: TGTGCCAGCAGTATACGATCTAGAGAAAAACTGTTTTTT
CDR3 protein: CASSIRSREKLFF

D gene: TRBD2
V gene: TRBV7-9
clone size: .
J gene: TRBJ2-2
CDR3 DNA: TGTGCCAGCAGCCCGCTAGCGGGAGGGCCTAACACCGGGGAGCTGTTTTTT
CDR3 protein: CASSPLAGGPNTGELFF

D gene: .
V gene: TRBV27
clone size: .
J gene: TRBJ1-5
CDR3 DNA: TGTGCCAGCAGTTTCACCGGGGTAGGTTGGCCCCAGCATTTT
CDR3 protein: CASSFTGVGWPQHF

D gene: .
V gene: TRBV19
clone size: few
J gene: TRBJ1-1
CDR3 DNA: TGTGCCAGTAGCAAATCCACGAGGCAGGACATGAACACTGAAGCTTTCTTT
CDR3 protein: CASSKSTRQDMNTEAFF

D gene: .
V gene: TRBV6-1
clone size: .
J gene: TRBJ2-7
CDR3 DNA: TGTGCCAGCAGGGGCTCGGGGTCCTACGAGCAGTACTTC
CDR3 protein: CASRGSGSYEQYF

D gene: TRBD2
V gene: TRBV6-5
clone size: .
J gene: TRBJ2-1
CDR3 DNA: TGTGCCAGCAGTTACTCAGCGGGGAGGTTTTACAATGAGCAGTTCTTC
CDR3 protein: CASSYSAGRFYNEQFF

D gene: TRBD2
V gene: TRBV5-8
clone size: .
J gene: TRBJ2-2
CDR3 DNA: TGTGCCAGCAGCCTTGGGACTAGCGGGAGAGTAACCGGGGAGCTGTTTTTT
CDR3 protein: CASSLGTSGRVTGELFF

D gene: .
V gene: TRBV7-7
clone size: .
J gene: TRBJ2-2
CDR3 DNA: TGTGCCAGCAGCTTAACATCGAACACCGGGGAGCTGTTTTTT
CDR3 protein: CASSLTSNTGELFF

D gene: TRBD1
V gene: TRBV27
clone size: .
J gene: TRBJ2-3
CDR3 DNA: TGTGCCAGCCGGGGACAGGCAAACGAAGATACGCAGTATTTT
CDR3 protein: CASRGQANEDTQYF

D gene: TRBD2
V gene: TRBV4-1
clone size: .
J gene: TRBJ2-7
CDR3 DNA: TGCGCCAGCAGCCAAAGGGGACTAGCGGGCGCCTACGAGCAGTACTTC
CDR3 protein: CASSQRGLAGAYEQYF

D gene: TRBD1
V gene: TRBV29-1
clone size: .
J gene: TRBJ2-7
CDR3 DNA: TGCAGCGTAGGACAGGGGAGTGGCGAGCAGTACTTC
CDR3 protein: CSVGQGSGEQYF